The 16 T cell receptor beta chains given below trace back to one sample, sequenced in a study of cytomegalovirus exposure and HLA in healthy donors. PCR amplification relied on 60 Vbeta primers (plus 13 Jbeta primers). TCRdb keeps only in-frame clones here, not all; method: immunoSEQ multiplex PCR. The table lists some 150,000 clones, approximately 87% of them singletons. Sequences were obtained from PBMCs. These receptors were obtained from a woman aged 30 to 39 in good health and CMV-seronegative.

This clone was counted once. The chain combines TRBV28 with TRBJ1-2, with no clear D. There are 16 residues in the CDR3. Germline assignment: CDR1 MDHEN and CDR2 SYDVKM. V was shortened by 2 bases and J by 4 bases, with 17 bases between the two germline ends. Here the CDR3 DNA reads TGTGCCAGCAGTTTAGGATCGGGGATGTGGATCTATGGCTACACCTTC. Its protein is CASSLGSGMWIYGYTF.

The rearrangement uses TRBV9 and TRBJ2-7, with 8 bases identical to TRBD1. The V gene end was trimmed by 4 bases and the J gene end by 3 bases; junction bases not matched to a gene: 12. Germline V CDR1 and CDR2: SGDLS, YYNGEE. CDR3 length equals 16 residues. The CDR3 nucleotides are TGTGCCAGCAGCTCTGGCCCCGGACAGGGTTTCTACGAGCAGTACTTC. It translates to CASSSGPGQGFYEQYF.

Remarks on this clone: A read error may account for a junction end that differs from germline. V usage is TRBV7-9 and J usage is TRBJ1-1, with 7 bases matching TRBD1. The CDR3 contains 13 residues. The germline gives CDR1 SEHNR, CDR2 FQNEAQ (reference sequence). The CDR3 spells CSSSSTGSTEAFF. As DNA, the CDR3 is TGTTCCAGCAGTTCGACAGGGTCCACTGAAGCTTTCTTT.

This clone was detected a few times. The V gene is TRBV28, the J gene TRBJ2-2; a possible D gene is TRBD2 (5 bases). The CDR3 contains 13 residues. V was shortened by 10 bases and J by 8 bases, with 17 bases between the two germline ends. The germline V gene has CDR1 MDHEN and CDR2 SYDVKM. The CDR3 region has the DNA TGTGCCACCACCGGGGTGTCGCCGGGGGAGCTGTTTTTT. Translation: CATTGVSPGELFF.

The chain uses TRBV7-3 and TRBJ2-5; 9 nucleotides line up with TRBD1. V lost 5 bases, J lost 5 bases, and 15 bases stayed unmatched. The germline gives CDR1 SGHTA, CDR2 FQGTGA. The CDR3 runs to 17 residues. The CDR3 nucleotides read TGTGCCAGCAGCCAAACCGCCCCCGGGACAGGGTGGGAGACCCAGTACTTC. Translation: CASSQTAPGTGWETQYF.

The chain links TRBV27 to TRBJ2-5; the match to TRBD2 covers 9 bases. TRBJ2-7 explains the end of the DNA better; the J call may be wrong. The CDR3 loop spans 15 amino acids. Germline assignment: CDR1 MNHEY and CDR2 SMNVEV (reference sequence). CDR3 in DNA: TGTGCCAGCAGTCCCCTTCTAGCGGGATACCACGAGCAGTACTTC. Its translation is CASSPLLAGYHEQYF.

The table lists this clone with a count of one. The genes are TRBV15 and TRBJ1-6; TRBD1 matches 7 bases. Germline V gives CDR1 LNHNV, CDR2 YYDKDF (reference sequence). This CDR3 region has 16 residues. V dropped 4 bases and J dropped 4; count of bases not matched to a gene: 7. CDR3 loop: CATSTGQASYNSPLHF. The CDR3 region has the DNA TGTGCCACCAGCACCGGACAGGCGAGTTATAATTCACCCCTCCACTTT.

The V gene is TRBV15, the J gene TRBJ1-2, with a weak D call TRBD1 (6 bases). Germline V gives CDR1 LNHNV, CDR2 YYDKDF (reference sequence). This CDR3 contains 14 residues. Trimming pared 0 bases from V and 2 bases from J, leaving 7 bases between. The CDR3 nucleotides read TGTGCCACCAGCAGAGATAGGGGGAACTATGGCTACACCTTC. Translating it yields CATSRDRGNYGYTF.

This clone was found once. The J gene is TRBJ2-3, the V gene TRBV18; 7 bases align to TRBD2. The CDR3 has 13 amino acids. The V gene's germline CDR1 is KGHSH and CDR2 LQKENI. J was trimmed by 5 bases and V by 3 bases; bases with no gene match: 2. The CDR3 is CASSPASGDTQYF. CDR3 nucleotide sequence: TGTGCCAGCTCACCGGCTAGCGGAGATACGCAGTATTTT.

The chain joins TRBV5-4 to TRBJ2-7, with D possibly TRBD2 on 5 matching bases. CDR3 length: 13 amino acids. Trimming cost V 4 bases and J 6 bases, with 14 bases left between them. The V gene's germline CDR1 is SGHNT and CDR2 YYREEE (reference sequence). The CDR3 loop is CASSSSVFSEQYF. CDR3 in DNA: TGTGCCAGCAGCAGTAGCGTATTTAGCGAGCAGTACTTC.

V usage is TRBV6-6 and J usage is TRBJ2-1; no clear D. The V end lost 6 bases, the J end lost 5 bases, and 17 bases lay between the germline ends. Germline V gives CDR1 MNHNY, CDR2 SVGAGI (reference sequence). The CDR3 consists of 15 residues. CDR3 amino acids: CASSSHGPRDNEQFF. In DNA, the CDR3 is TGTGCCAGCAGCTCACACGGCCCACGGGACAATGAGCAGTTCTTC.

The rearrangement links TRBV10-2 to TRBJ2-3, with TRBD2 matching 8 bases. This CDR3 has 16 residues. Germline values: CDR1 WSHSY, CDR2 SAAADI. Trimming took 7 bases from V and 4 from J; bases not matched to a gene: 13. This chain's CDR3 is CASNPERGMVSDTQYF. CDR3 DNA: TGCGCCAGCAATCCTGAGCGGGGGATGGTGTCAGATACGCAGTATTTT.

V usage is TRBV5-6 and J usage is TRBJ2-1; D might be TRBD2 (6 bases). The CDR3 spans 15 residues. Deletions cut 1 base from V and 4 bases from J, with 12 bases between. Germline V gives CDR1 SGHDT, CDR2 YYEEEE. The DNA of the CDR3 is TGTGCCAGCAGCTTGCCGGGACTTACATACAATGAGCAGTTCTTC. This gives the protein CASSLPGLTYNEQFF.

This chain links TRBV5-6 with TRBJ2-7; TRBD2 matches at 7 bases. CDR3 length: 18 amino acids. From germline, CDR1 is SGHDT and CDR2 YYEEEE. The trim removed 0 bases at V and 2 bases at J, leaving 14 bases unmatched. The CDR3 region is CASSLAGGLAGAPYEQYF. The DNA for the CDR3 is TGTGCCAGCAGCTTGGCCGGGGGGTTAGCGGGTGCGCCCTACGAGCAGTACTTC.

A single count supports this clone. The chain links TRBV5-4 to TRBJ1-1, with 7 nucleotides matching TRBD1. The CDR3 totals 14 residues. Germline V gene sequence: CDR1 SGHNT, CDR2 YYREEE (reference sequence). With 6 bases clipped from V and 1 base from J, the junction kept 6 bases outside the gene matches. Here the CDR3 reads CASTRGTENTEAFF. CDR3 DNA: TGTGCCAGCACCCGCGGGACAGAGAACACTGAAGCTTTCTTT.

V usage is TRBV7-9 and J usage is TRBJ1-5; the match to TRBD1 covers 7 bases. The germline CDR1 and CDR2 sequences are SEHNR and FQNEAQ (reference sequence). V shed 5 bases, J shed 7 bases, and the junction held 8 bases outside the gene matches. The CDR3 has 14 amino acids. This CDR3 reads CASSPTGVGQPQHF. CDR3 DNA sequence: TGTGCCAGCAGCCCCACAGGGGTTGGCCAGCCCCAGCATTTT.